This T cell receptor beta chain was observed in a study of CD8 T cells in Susac syndrome. Sequencing of TCR beta was performed on blood CD8+ and CD4+ T cells. The RNA, about 0.5 to 1 ug, was put through reverse transcription using random hexamers. From the immunoSEQ multiplex PCR reads, TCRdb called clonotypes with MiXCR, one entry per CDR3 protein. The sample has more than 85,000 distinct CDR3 sequences; 95% to 98% are singletons. Trimming pared 5 bases from V and 9 bases from J, leaving 17 bases between. CDR3 size: 13 residues. Germline loops: CDR1 LGHDT, CDR2 YNNKEL (reference sequence). V is TRBV3-1 and J is TRBJ2-7; D is perhaps TRBD2 (5 bases). The receptor was derived from a human donor in good health. The sequenced sample was CD4+ T cells from PBMCs. The CDR3 reads CASSLDYPTMQYF. CDR3 nucleotide sequence: TGTGCCAGCAGCTTAGACTACCCTACGATGCAGTACTTC.